The 8 T cell receptor beta chains presented below share a single source sample, sequenced in a study of cytomegalovirus exposure and HLA in healthy donors. The PCR was carried out with 60 Vbeta primers and 13 Jbeta primers. Libraries were prepared by immunoSEQ multiplex PCR; TCRdb keeps only in-frame clonotypes and omits some of them. The table includes 120,000 or so clones, 17% detected once. Input material: PBMCs. The receptors shown here come from a female donor in good health and CMV-seropositive.

The rearrangement links TRBV5-6 to TRBJ2-3, with a tentative D call TRBD1 (5 bases). The CDR3 totals 13 residues. CDR1 and CDR2 from the germline V gene are SGHDT and YYEEEE. V was clipped by 4 bases and J by 2 bases, with 8 bases between them. The CDR3 loop reads CASSPDNTDTQYF. CDR3 nucleotide sequence: TGTGCCAGCAGCCCGGACAACACAGATACGCAGTATTTT. Complete variable domain (other parts from reference TRBV5-6 and TRBJ2-3): DAGVTQSPTHLIKTRGQQVTLRCSPKSGHDTVSWYQQALGQGPQFIFQYYEEEERQRGNFPDRFSGHQFPNYSSELNVNALLLGDSALYLCASSPDNTDTQYFGPGTRLTVL.

This chain joins TRBV9 and TRBJ1-3; D remains ambiguous. The length of the CDR3 is 14 residues. V was shortened by 0 bases and J by 2 bases, with 6 bases between the two germline ends. Germline loops: CDR1 SGDLS, CDR2 YYNGEE. Here the CDR3 DNA reads TGTGCCAGCAGCGTAGAAGGAGCTGGAAACACCATATATTTT. Translating it yields CASSVEGAGNTIYF.

CDR3 residues: CASSVIAGGQNEQFF. Here the CDR3 DNA reads TGTGCCAGCAGCGTAATAGCGGGGGGGCAGAATGAGCAGTTCTTC. V and J are TRBV9 and TRBJ2-1, with 11 bases identical to TRBD2. Germline values: CDR1 SGDLS, CDR2 YYNGEE. The CDR3 is 15 residues long. The junction had 4 bases not matched to a gene; V was cut back by 1 base and J by 7 bases.

The V and J genes are TRBV12-2 and TRBJ1-5; no check of the table's D call, TRBD1, against the DNA was made. TRBV12-2 is termed a pseudogene. The CDR3 extends over 22 amino acids. CDR3 in amino acids: CASRLDPSRDRIGLYSNQPQHF. Written as DNA, the CDR3 is TGTGCAAGTCGCTTAGACCCGTCCCGGGACAGGATTGGGCTTTATAGCAATCAGCCCCAGCATTTT.

This clone was picked up a small number of times. The CDR3 region has the DNA TGTGCCAGCAGCCCCCAACAAGAGACCCAGTACTTC. It codes for CASSPQQETQYF. The rearrangement uses TRBV7-9 and TRBJ2-5, with D uncertain. Germline lookup yields CDR1 SEHNR and CDR2 FQNEAQ (reference sequence). V was cut by 5 bases and J by 2 bases, with 6 bases left in between. This CDR3 is built from 12 residues.

This sequence joins TRBV5-5 and TRBJ1-2; D remains unclear. Trimming pared 4 bases from V and 0 bases from J, leaving 13 bases between. The length of the CDR3 is 15 residues. Germline CDR1 and CDR2: SGHKS and YYEKEE (reference sequence). CDR3 amino acids: CASSPSFLTNYGYTF. The CDR3 nucleotides are TGTGCCAGCAGCCCGTCGTTCTTAACTAACTATGGCTACACCTTC.

This clone was counted a few times. The chain links TRBV14 to TRBJ2-3, with D maybe TRBD2 (5 bases). Germline lookup yields CDR1 SGHDN and CDR2 FVKESK. CDR3 size: 14 residues. V was pared by 4 bases and J by 6 bases, with 14 bases between. For the CDR3, the DNA is TGTGCCAGCAGCCGCCGGACTCTGGCCGATACGCAGTATTTT. Amino acids: CASSRRTLADTQYF.

This chain links TRBV10-3 with TRBJ2-2; D is uncertain. Germline loops: CDR1 ENHRY, CDR2 SYGVKD. This CDR3 comprises 16 residues. V was trimmed by 0 bases and J by 0 bases, leaving 8 bases between them. The CDR3 DNA follows: TGTGCCATCAGTGAGTCCCGGGTTACGAACACCGGGGAGCTGTTTTTT. The encoded protein is CAISESRVTNTGELFF.